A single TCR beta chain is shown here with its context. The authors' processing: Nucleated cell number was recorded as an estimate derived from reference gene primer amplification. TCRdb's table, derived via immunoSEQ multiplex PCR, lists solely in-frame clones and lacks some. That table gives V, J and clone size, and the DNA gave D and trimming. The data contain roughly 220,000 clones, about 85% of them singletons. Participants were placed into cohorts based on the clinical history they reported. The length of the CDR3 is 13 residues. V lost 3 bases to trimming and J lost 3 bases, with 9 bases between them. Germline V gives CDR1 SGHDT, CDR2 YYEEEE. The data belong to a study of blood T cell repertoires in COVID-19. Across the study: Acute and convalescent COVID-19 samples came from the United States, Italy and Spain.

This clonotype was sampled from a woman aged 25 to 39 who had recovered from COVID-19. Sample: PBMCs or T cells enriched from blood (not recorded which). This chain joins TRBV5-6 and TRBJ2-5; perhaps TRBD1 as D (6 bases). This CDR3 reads CASSSDRKETQYF. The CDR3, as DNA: TGTGCCAGCAGCTCCGACAGGAAAGAGACCCAGTACTTC.